The 13 T cell receptor beta chains below all came from one sample that was sequenced in a study of PD-1 blockade in classical Hodgkin lymphoma. Sample time point: cycle 4 day 1 (C4D1), after less than 7 weeks of nivolumab. Patients all relapsed after autologous stem cell transplantation, and there was variation in brentuximab vedotin exposure. From thawed PBMCs, CD4+ T cells were purified using magnetic negative selection. The data were produced by immunoSEQ multiplex PCR, yet TCRdb's version contains in-frame clones alone and is incomplete. This table has fewer than 20,000 clones, over 70% appearing once. Here the sequenced sample was CD4+ T cells from blood, taken before the fourth cycle of nivolumab. Source of these receptors: a human donor with classical Hodgkin lymphoma.

The chain couples TRBV27 to TRBJ2-5, with 7 bases identical to TRBD2. CDR1 is MNHEY, CDR2 SMNVEV, per germline (reference sequence). The V and J ends lost 2 bases and 5 bases, in that order; junction bases with no gene match: 5. The CDR3 has 14 residues. In DNA, the CDR3 is TGTGCCAGCAGTTTAGCGGGAGCGAGGGAGACCCAGTACTTC. Translating gives CASSLAGARETQYF.

The gene calls are TRBV15 and TRBJ1-2; tentatively, D is TRBD1 (6 bases). There are 13 residues in the CDR3. Germline CDR1 and CDR2: LNHNV and YYDKDF (reference sequence). V was cut by 1 base and J by 8 bases, with 11 bases left in between. The CDR3 region has the DNA TGTGCCACCAGCAGAGGGGGGCAGGAAGGCTACACCTTC. Encoded protein: CATSRGGQEGYTF.

The rearrangement links TRBV5-1 to TRBJ2-3, with D uncertain. CDR3 size: 14 residues. Germline CDR1 is SGHRS and CDR2 is YFSETQ. The V gene lost 1 base and the J gene lost 0 bases, with 6 bases spanning the gap. The CDR3 spells CASSLRQSTDTQYF. As DNA, the CDR3 is TGCGCCAGCAGCTTGCGCCAAAGCACAGATACGCAGTATTTT.

V is TRBV5-6 and J is TRBJ1-2; D perhaps matches TRBD1 (6 bases). Germline assignment: CDR1 SGHDT and CDR2 YYEEEE. With 5 bases removed from V and 3 bases from J, the gap between germline ends came to 14 bases. The CDR3 sequence is 14 residues long. The CDR3 nucleotides are TGTGCCAGCAGTTCGATGGACAGCTACTATGGCTACACCTTC. Its translation is CASSSMDSYYGYTF.

This clone was picked up one time. The chain is built from TRBV6-1 and TRBJ2-7; D is perhaps TRBD2 (5 bases). Trimming stripped 6 bases from V and 8 bases from J, with 14 bases between. The CDR3 loop spans 12 amino acids. Germline V gene sequence: CDR1 MNHNS, CDR2 SASEGT. CDR3 residues: CASRDSVGKQYF. The CDR3 coding sequence is TGTGCCAGCAGGGACTCAGTGGGAAAGCAGTACTTC.

This clone appeared a few times. The chain couples TRBV18 to TRBJ1-5, with D unclear. Germline CDR1 KGHSH, CDR2 LQKENI. This CDR3 has 16 residues. With 6 bases removed from V and 1 base from J, the gap between germline ends came to 16 bases. CDR3 coding DNA: TGTGCCAGCTCGACCAGACGGATCCAGAGCAATCAGCCCCAGCATTTT. Its protein is CASSTRRIQSNQPQHF.

The chain links TRBV6-1 to TRBJ1-5; D is perhaps TRBD1 (6 bases). The V end was cut by 8 bases, the J end by 6 bases, with 20 bases between. From germline, CDR1 is MNHNS and CDR2 SASEGT. This CDR3 contains 15 residues. Here the CDR3 DNA reads TGTGCCAGCGGGACGGGGGACATCCCCAGTCAGCCCCAGCATTTT. It encodes CASGTGDIPSQPQHF.

V usage is TRBV9 and J usage is TRBJ2-1; D not certain. Germline V gene lookup returns CDR1 SGDLS and CDR2 YYNGEE. V was cut by 3 bases and J by 9 bases, with 13 bases left in between. The length of the CDR3 is 13 residues. DNA for the CDR3: TGTGCCAGCAGCGCCAGTCAGTGGTTTGAGCAGTTCTTC. Protein sequence: CASSASQWFEQFF.

This clone was seen only once. The V and J genes are TRBV19 and TRBJ1-1; D gene unclear. Trimming removed 3 bases from V and 0 bases from J, with 8 bases in between. The CDR3 loop spans 14 amino acids. Germline V gives CDR1 LNHDA, CDR2 SQIVND (reference sequence). The CDR3 spells CASSMGQLNTEAFF. CDR3 DNA sequence: TGTGCCAGTAGTATGGGTCAGTTGAACACTGAAGCTTTCTTT.

This clone occurred once. V is TRBV29-1 and J is TRBJ1-5; a weak D match, TRBD1 (5 bases). Trimming removed 4 bases at V and 5 bases at J, with 9 bases between. Germline V gene sequence: CDR1 SQVTM, CDR2 ANQGSEA. The CDR3 consists of 12 residues. Here the CDR3 DNA reads TGCAGCGTTGGGGGAGGGGATCAGCCCCAGCATTTT. Translation gives CSVGGGDQPQHF.

This clone has a single count. This chain joins TRBV11-3 and TRBJ2-3; a weak D match, TRBD2 (5 bases). The CDR3 length is 15 residues. In germline, CDR1 is SGHNT, CDR2 YENEEA. V dropped 3 bases and J dropped 4 bases, with 14 bases sitting between them. This chain's CDR3 is CASSFGVDTADTQYF. The CDR3 DNA reads TGTGCCAGCAGCTTCGGGGTAGATACGGCAGATACGCAGTATTTT.

The chain carries TRBV28 and TRBJ1-4, with TRBD1 matching over 7 bases. This CDR3 is 17 amino acids long. The germline CDR1 and CDR2 sequences are MDHEN and SYDVKM. V lost 6 bases to trimming and J lost 5 bases; unmatched junction nucleotides: 15. CDR3 residues: CASRGKTGSRVNEKLFF. The DNA for the CDR3 is TGTGCCAGCAGGGGAAAGACAGGGAGTCGGGTAAATGAAAAACTGTTTTTT.

The sample holds one count of this clone. V gene TRBV18 combines with J gene TRBJ2-1; TRBD2 aligns across 8 bases. This CDR3 is 15 amino acids long. Germline V CDR1 and CDR2: KGHSH, LQKENI. V lost 6 bases, J lost 4 bases, and 8 bases stayed unmatched. In DNA form, the CDR3 reads TGTGCCAGCTCCCACGGACTAGCAGATTACAATGAGCAGTTCTTC. The encoded protein is CASSHGLADYNEQFF.